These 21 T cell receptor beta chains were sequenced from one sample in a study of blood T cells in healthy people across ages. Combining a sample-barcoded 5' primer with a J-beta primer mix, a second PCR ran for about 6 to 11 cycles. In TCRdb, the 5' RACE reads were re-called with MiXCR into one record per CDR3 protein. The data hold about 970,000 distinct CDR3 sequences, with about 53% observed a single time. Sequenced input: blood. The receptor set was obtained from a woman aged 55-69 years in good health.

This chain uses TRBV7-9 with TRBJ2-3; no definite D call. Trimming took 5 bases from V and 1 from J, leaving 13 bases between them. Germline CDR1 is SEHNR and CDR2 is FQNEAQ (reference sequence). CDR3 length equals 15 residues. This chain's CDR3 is CASSPAYLGTDTQYF. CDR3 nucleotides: TGTGCCAGCAGCCCCGCCTACCTGGGCACAGATACGCAGTATTTT. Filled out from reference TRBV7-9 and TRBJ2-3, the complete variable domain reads DTGVSQNPRHKITKRGQNVTFRCDPISEHNRLYWYRQTLGQGPEFLTYFQNEAQLEKSRLLSDRFSAERPKGSFSTLEIQRTEQGDSAMYLCASSPAYLGTDTQYFGPGTRLTVL.

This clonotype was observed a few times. The CDR3 reads CASSFTLVTGSNYGYTF. DNA for the CDR3: TGTGCCAGCAGTTTTACCCTAGTGACCGGGTCCAACTATGGCTACACCTTC. The V call is TRBV27, the J call TRBJ1-2; D is uncertain. The CDR3 has 17 amino acids. Germline CDR1 and CDR2: MNHEY and SMNVEV (reference sequence). Trimming left V 3 bases short and J 2 bases short, with 19 bases between.

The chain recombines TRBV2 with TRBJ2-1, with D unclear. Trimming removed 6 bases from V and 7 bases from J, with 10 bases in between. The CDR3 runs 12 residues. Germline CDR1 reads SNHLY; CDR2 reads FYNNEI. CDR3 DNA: TGTGCCAGCAGCGTACAGAAGAATGAGCAGTTCTTC. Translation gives CASSVQKNEQFF.

The CDR3 region has the DNA TGTGCCAGCAGTTATATGGCGTTCGGCGAGCAGTACTTC. Translation gives CASSYMAFGEQYF. The V gene is TRBV6-2 or TRBV6-3, the J gene TRBJ2-7; unclear D gene. V lost 3 bases and J 6 bases, leaving 12 bases between the germline ends. CDR3 length: 13 residues. Per the germline V gene, CDR1 is MNHEY and CDR2 is SVGEGT.

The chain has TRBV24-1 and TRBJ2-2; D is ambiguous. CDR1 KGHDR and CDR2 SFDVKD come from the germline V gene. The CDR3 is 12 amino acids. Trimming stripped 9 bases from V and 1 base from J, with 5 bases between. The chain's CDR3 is CATAGNTGELFF. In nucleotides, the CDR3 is TGTGCCACCGCCGGGAACACCGGGGAGCTGTTTTTT.

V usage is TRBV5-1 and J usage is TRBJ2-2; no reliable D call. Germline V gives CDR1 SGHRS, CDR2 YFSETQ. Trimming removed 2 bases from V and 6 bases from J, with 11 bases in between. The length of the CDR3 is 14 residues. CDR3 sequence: CASSFYVAAGELFF. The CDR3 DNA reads TGCGCCAGCAGCTTCTATGTGGCGGCCGGGGAGCTGTTTTTT.

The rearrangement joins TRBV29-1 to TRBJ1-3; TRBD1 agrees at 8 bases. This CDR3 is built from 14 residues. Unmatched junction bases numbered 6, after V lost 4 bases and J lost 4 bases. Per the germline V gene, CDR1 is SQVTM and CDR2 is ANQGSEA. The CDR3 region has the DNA TGCAGCGTTGGTTCCAGGGGGCAAGGAAACACCATATATTTT. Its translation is CSVGSRGQGNTIYF.

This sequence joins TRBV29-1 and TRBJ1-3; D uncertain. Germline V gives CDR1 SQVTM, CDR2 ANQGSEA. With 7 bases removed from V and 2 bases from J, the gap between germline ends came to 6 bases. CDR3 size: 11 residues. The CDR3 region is CSGFPGNTIYF. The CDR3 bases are TGCAGCGGCTTCCCTGGAAACACCATATATTTT. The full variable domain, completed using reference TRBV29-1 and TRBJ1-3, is SAVISQKPSRDICQRGTSLTIQCQVDSQVTMMFWYRQQPGQSLTLIATANQGSEATYESGFVIDKFPISRPNLTFSTLTVSNMSPEDSSIYLCSGFPGNTIYFGEGSWLTVV.

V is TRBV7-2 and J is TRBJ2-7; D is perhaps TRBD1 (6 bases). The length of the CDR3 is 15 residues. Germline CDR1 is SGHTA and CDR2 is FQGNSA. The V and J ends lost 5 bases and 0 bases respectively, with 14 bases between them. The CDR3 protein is CASSPQGFNSYEQYF. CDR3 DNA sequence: TGTGCCAGCAGCCCACAGGGATTTAACTCCTACGAGCAGTACTTC.

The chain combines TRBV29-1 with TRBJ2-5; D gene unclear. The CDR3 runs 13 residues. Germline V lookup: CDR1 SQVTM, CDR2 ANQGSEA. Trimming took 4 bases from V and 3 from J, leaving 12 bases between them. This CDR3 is CSVGVSRKETQYF. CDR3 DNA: TGCAGCGTTGGTGTCTCCAGGAAAGAGACCCAGTACTTC.

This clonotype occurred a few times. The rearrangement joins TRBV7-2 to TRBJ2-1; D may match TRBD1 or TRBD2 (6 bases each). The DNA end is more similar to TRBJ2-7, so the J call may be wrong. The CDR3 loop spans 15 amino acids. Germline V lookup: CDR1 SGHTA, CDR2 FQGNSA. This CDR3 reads CASSLVWGAQDEQYF. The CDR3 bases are TGTGCCAGCAGCTTAGTATGGGGGGCGCAAGACGAGCAGTACTTC.

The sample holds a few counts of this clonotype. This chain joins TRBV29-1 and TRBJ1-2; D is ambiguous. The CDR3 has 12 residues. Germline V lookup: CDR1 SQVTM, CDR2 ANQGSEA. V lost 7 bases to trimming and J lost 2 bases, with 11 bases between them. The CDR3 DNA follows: TGCAGCGCCCGGTGGGGAAACTATGGCTACACCTTC. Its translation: CSARWGNYGYTF.

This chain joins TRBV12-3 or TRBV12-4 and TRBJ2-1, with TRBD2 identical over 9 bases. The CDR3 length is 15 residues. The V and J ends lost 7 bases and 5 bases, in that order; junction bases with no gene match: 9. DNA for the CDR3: TGTGCCAGCATTCAAGTAGCGGGAGTAAACAATGAGCAGTTCTTC. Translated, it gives CASIQVAGVNNEQFF.

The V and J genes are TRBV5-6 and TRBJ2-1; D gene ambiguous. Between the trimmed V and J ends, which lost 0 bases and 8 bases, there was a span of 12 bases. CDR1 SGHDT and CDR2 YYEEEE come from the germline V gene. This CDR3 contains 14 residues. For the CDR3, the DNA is TGTGCCAGCAGCTTGGGAAGCCTGGCTTATGAGCAGTTCTTC. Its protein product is CASSLGSLAYEQFF.

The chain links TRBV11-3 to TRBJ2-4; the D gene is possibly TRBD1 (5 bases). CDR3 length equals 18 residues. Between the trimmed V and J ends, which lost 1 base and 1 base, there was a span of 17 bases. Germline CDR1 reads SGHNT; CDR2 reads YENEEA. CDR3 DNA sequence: TGTGCCAGCAGCTTAGTTATAGGGGAAGAGGCGGCCAAAAACATTCAGTACTTC. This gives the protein CASSLVIGEEAAKNIQYF.

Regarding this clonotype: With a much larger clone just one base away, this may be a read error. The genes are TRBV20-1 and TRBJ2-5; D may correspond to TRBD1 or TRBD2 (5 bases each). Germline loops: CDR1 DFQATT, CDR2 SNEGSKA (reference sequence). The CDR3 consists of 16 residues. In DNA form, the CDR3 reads TGCAGTGCTAGTGATCCGGGACCGAGGTACCAAGAGACCCGGTACTTC. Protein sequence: CSASDPGPRYQETRYF.

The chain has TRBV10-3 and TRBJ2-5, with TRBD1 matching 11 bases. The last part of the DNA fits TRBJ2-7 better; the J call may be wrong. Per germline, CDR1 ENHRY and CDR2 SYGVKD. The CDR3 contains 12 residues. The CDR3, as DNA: TGTGCCACGGGACAGGGGGTATACGAGCAGTACTTC. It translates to CATGQGVYEQYF.

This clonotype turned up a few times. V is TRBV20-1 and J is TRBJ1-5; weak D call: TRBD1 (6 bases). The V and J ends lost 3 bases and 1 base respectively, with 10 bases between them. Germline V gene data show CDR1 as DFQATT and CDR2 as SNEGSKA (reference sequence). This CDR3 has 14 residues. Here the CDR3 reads CSASPTGSNQPQHF. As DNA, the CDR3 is TGCAGTGCTAGCCCTACAGGGAGCAATCAGCCCCAGCATTTT.

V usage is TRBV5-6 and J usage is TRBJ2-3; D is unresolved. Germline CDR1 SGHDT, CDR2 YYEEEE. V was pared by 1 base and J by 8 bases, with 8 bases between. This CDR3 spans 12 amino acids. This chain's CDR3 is CASSLSRSTQYF. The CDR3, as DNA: TGTGCCAGCAGCTTGAGTCGTTCTACGCAGTATTTT.

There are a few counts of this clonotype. This CDR3 is CASSFWQGYAPRVYEQFF. CDR3 coding DNA: TGTGCCAGCAGTTTCTGGCAGGGGTACGCGCCAAGGGTATATGAGCAGTTCTTC. The chain has TRBV12-3 or TRBV12-4 and TRBJ2-1; D is perhaps TRBD1 (6 bases). V gave up 3 bases and J gave up 8 bases, with 26 bases separating them. The CDR3 totals 18 residues.

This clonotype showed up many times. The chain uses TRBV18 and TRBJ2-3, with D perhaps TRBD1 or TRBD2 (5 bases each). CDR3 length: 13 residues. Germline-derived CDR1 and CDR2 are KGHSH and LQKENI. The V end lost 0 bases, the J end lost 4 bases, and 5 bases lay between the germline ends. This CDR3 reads CASSPPGADTQYF. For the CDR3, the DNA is TGTGCCAGCTCACCACCGGGGGCAGATACGCAGTATTTT.